This T cell receptor (beta chain) was sequenced in a study of blood T cells in healthy people across ages. Together with a sample-barcoded 5' primer, a J-beta primer mix was included in a second PCR lasting about 7 to 11 cycles. TCRdb re-called the 5' RACE reads through MiXCR, storing one row per CDR3 protein. The profile covers about 560,000 distinct CDR3 sequences, with around a quarter appearing a single time and about 3.9% taken by the ten largest. The V end lost 5 bases, the J end lost 4 bases, and 13 bases lay between the germline ends. This CDR3 has 14 amino acids. From germline, CDR1 is SEHNR and CDR2 FQNEAQ (reference sequence). A further study also used this sample, focusing on T cells of mothers and their children.

The material sequenced was blood. The chain employs TRBV7-9 and TRBJ2-3; D not certain. The receptor comes from a boy between 2 and 10 years old in good health. The CDR3 DNA reads as TGTGCCAGCAGCCCCCAGCCATTAGCAGATACGCAGTATTTT. As protein: CASSPQPLADTQYF.